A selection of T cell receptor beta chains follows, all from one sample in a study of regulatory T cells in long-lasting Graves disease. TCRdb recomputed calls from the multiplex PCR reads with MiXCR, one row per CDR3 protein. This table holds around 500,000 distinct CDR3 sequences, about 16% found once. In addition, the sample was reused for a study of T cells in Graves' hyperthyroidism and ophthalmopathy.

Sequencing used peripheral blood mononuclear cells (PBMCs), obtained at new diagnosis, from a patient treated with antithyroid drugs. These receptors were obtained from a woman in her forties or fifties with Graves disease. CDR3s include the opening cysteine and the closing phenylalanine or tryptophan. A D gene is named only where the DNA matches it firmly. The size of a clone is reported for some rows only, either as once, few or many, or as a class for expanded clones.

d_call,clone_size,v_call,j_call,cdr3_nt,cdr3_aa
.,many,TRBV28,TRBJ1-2,TGTGCCAGCAGTGGAAATGACATCGGGGGCTACACCTTC,CASSGNDIGGYTF
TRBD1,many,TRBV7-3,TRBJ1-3,TGTGCCAGCAGCACCGGGGGACAGGGATCTGGAAACACCATATATTTT,CASSTGGQGSGNTIYF
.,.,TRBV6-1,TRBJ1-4,TGTGCCAGCAGAGTGACAGCCCAAGTTGCAACTAATGAAAAACTGTTTTTT,CASRVTAQVATNEKLFF
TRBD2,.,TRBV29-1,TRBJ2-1,TGCAGCGTTGAAGAAGTAGCGGGGGCCCGTTTGAGTGAGCAGTTCTTC,CSVEEVAGARLSEQFF
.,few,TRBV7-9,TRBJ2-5,TGTGCCAGCAGCTCACAGGGAGTTCGGGAGACCCAGTACTTC,CASSSQGVRETQYF
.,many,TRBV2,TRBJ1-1,TGTGCCAGCAGTCCTGACCCAGCGGGAGCTTTCTTT,CASSPDPAGAFF
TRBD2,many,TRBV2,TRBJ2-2,TGTGCCAGCCTGAGCGGGGGGGCCGCCGGGGAGCTGTTTTTT,CASLSGGAAGELFF
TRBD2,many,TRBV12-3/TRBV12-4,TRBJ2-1,TGTGCCAGCAGTGACCTAGCGGGGAAATACAATGAGCAGTTCTTC,CASSDLAGKYNEQFF
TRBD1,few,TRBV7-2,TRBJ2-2,TGTGCCAGCAGCACGGACAGGGTCCGAGAGCTGTTTTTT,CASSTDRVRELFF
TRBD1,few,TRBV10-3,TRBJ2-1,TGTGCCATCAAAGGGACAGGTTACAATGAGCAGTTCTTC,CAIKGTGYNEQFF
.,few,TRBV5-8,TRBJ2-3,TGTGCCAGCAGCTTCAGGAGAGTTGGTTCAGATACGCAGTATTTT,CASSFRRVGSDTQYF
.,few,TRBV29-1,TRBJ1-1,TGCAGCGTTGAATGGGGCGCTGAAGCTTTCTTT,CSVEWGAEAFF
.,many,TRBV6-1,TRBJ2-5,TGTGCCAGCAGTCTCGGGAGAGGGTTCGAGACCCAGTACTTC,CASSLGRGFETQYF
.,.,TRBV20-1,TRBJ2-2,TGCAGTGCTAGAGATAGGCAGGGGGGCAACACCGGGGAGCTGTTTTTT,CSARDRQGGNTGELFF
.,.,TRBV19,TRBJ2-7,TGTGCCAGTAGTCCTCGGCCGGGGACCTCCTACGAGCAGTACTTC,CASSPRPGTSYEQYF
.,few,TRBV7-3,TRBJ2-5,TGTGCCAACCCGGGGTGGCCAGAGACCCAGTACTTC,CANPGWPETQYF
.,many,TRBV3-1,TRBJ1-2,TGTGCCAGCAGCCAGCGGGGGGGCTCGTTGGGCGGCTACACCTTC,CASSQRGGSLGGYTF
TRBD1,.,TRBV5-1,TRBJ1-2,TGCGCCAGCAGCCCTCTTAAGACAGGGACGGATGGCTACACCTTC,CASSPLKTGTDGYTF
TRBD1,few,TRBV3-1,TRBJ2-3,TGTGCCAGCAGCAACAGTAGGACAGGGGTGCAGTATTTT,CASSNSRTGVQYF
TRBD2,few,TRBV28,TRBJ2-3,TGTGCCAGCAGTTTATTACGGACTAGCGGTACGCAGTATTTT,CASSLLRTSGTQYF
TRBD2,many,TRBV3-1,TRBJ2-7,TGTGCCAGCAGCCAAGATCAGCGGGGTTTTTACGAGCAGTACTTC,CASSQDQRGFYEQYF
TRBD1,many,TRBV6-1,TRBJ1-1,TGTGCCAGTCGGGACAGGGGGGCGATGAACACTGAAGCTTTCTTT,CASRDRGAMNTEAFF
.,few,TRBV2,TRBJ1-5,TGTGCCAGCAGTGAACAGGAGGATCAGCCCCAGCATTTT,CASSEQEDQPQHF
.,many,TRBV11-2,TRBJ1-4,TGTGCCAGCAGCCAACTAATGGGTGAAAAACTGTTTTTT,CASSQLMGEKLFF
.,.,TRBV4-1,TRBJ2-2,TGCGCCAGCGGAGTGGCAGGGGAGCTGTTTTTT,CASGVAGELFF
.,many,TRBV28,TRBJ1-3,TGTGCCAGCAGGGGCACAGTTCACTCTGGAAACACCATATATTTT,CASRGTVHSGNTIYF
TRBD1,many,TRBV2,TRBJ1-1,TGTGCCAGCATAGGACAGGGGTTTACTGAAGCTTTCTTT,CASIGQGFTEAFF